This T cell receptor beta chain was sequenced during a study of T cells expressing NK-cell markers (dated by TCRdb to the early 2020s). Turning to the overall study: Eight or nine donors provided sorted CD3+CD56+NKG2C+, CD3+CD56+NKG2C- and CD3+CD56-NKG2C+ T-cell subsets, whose TCR beta-chain repertoires were profiled. Sequencing of the libraries produced 2 x 150 bp reads on Illumina HiSeq 2000/2500, MiSeq or NextSeq. Randomly selected healthy volunteers, three men and five women, were used as the eight sequenced donors. Of the eight sequenced donors, seven were found to be HCMV-seropositive and one was found to be HCMV-seronegative.

Overall results and qualifications from the work: Whether the expanded NKG2C-expressing T cell clones were specific for HCMV antigens was left unclear. Those dominant clonotypes were again the most abundant among CD3+CD56-NKG2C+ cells in four donors, at about 25-65%. In several donors, the dominant CD3+CD56+NKG2C+ clonotypes ranked among the top 10 CD8+ clonotypes, making up about 1.0-7.5% of CD8+ T cells.

The CDR3 measures 15 amino acids from cysteine to phenylalanine. No DNA sequence is on record. The CDR1 and CDR2 encoded by the germline V gene are SNHLY and FYNNEI. Concerning this clonotype: The antigen this receptor binds is unknown.

HCMV serostatus was determined by detecting HCMV-specific IgG in serum with a commercial ELISA kit. Ficoll density gradient centrifugation was used to isolate peripheral blood mononuclear cells from blood. The data were produced on an Illumina HiSeq 2000. The TCR beta cDNA libraries were made using 5'RACE template switching, a step that added both a universal primer site and unique molecular identifiers. Priming for cDNA synthesis came from the TCR beta constant segment, and two successive PCR amplification steps followed. The study's processing was this. MIGEC handled demultiplexing of the reads and grouping by UMI, while MiTCR was used to assemble and quantify clonotypes. To exclude erroneous sequences, any TCR cDNA sequence not supported by at least two reads was discarded. The tcR package was used for downstream repertoire analysis, and clonotypes were matched across fractions by CDR3 nucleotide sequence plus V segment. VDJmatch was used to annotate antigen specificity against VDJdb, with one amino acid substitution in CDR3 allowed. TCRdb reanalyzed the reads, keeping one entry per CDR3 protein sequence and omitting DNA. TCRdb's processing, not the authors' own work, is the source of the V and J calls. The sample's own table lists roughly 170,000 distinct CDR3 sequences. The ten largest clones capture under 20% of the sample.

The origin of this receptor is a woman aged 18 to 69 in good health. Sample: blood T cells: a sorted CD56 or NKG2C T cell subset, CD4+ or CD8+ T cells, or bulk PBMC T cells (not recorded which). In this chain, TRBV2 is recombined with TRBJ2-5; the TCRdb call, TRBD1, lacks DNA for checking. For the CDR3, the sequence is CASNLDRLDQETQYF.